A selection of T cell receptor beta chains follows, all from one sample in a study of cytomegalovirus exposure and HLA in healthy donors. Clones were read by immunoSEQ multiplex PCR, and TCRdb kept only the in-frame ones, dropping some. This sample carries approximately 82,000 clones, 70% to 75% of them seen once, and the ten largest clones take 6% to 8%. The sequencing input was PBMCs. These receptors originate from a woman aged 45-59 years in good health and CMV-seropositive. Each CDR3 is given with its conserved first and last residue.

CASSLSRAGEQFF | TRBV7-8
CASSSTDHGNTIYF | TRBV28
CASSIDGYYNEQFF | TRBV19
CASSLIHKDGYTF | TRBV7-2
CATGTGGTDTQYF | TRBV15
CASSSPPIAGGRRYEQFF | TRBV7-9
CASSPNGGVETQYF | TRBV7-6
CASRWGQGFSEQFF | TRBV11-2
CSVDPTGQGNQAFF | TRBV29-1
CASRGGTGLTYEQYF | TRBV6-5
CASSTPTRPQHF | TRBV28